The clone carrying this TCR beta chain was seen once. The target antigen is unknown. These data originate in a study of T cell responses to AZD1222 COVID-19 vaccine. The V gene lost 4 bases and the J gene lost 1 base, with 14 bases spanning the gap. This CDR3 has 15 amino acids. CDR1 and CDR2 from the germline V gene are SGHRS and YFSETQ. Repertoires were generated with immunoSEQ multiplex PCR, while TCRdb's copy carries only in-frame clones and drops some. The sample has 100,000 to 150,000 clones; 88% are singletons. Overall study results and limits: Variant regions that are unmutated are reportedly the target of nearly half of spike-specific TCRs. Vaccine-associated CD4 TCRs spanned spike, dominant at 160-218 and 743-854.

V and J are TRBV5-1 and TRBJ1-1; D perhaps matches TRBD1 (5 bases). This sequence was found in an adult in good health. This material consisted of peripheral blood, taken on day 0 of AZD1222 vaccination. The CDR3, as DNA: TGCGCCAGCAGCGTCCTCGGGACTGCGAACACTGAAGCTTTCTTT. Protein product: CASSVLGTANTEAFF.